Following are 10 T cell receptor beta chains from one sample sequenced in a study of blood T cell repertoires in COVID-19. Clones were read by immunoSEQ multiplex PCR, and TCRdb kept only the in-frame ones, dropping some. The data contain under 300,000 clones, 82% of them singletons. Sequencing was performed on peripheral blood. The source of these receptors is an elderly woman with active or convalescent COVID-19.

This clone was counted only a few times. J is TRBJ2-7 and V is TRBV27, with TRBD2 identical over 13 bases. CDR3 length: 18 amino acids. Germline CDR1 and CDR2: MNHEY and SMNVEV (reference sequence). With 1 base clipped from V and 3 bases from J, the junction kept 9 bases outside the gene matches. The DNA of the CDR3 is TGTGCCAGCAGTTTATATGCGACTAGCGGGAGGATTTTCTACGAGCAGTACTTC. Amino acids: CASSLYATSGRIFYEQYF.

The chain uses TRBV7-9 and TRBJ1-1, with D uncertain. The CDR3 runs to 14 residues. CDR1 and CDR2 (germline): SEHNR, FQNEAQ (reference sequence). Trimming shortened V by 5 bases and J by 4 bases, and 14 bases separated the two germline ends. CDR3 in DNA: TGTGCCAGCAGCCGCCCCGGGGTGGGCACTGAAGCTTTCTTT. This codes for CASSRPGVGTEAFF.

The chain has TRBV9 and TRBJ2-3; 9 bases are a match to TRBD1. The germline V gene encodes CDR1 SGDLS and CDR2 YYNGEE. The CDR3 is made up of 14 amino acids. The V segment lost 7 bases and the J segment 6 bases; nucleotides outside the gene matches: 9. As DNA, the CDR3 is TGTGCCAGCGAGTTACAGGGGGCTATGGATACGCAGTATTTT. Its translation is CASELQGAMDTQYF.

This rearrangement joins TRBV5-8 to TRBJ1-5; 7 bases match TRBD1. CDR1 and CDR2 from the germline V gene are SGHTS and YDEGEE. Losses at the gene ends were 1 base for V and 6 bases for J; bases not matched to a gene: 10. The CDR3 is 16 residues long. The CDR3 sequence: CASSLISSTGTQPQHF. The CDR3 DNA follows: TGTGCCAGCAGCTTGATTTCGTCGACAGGGACTCAGCCCCAGCATTTT.

The chain couples TRBV25-1 to TRBJ2-1; 9 bases agree with TRBD2. Looked up from germline, CDR1 is MGHDK and CDR2 is SYGVNS. With V trimmed by 4 bases and J by 9 bases, 13 bases remained unmatched. The CDR3 extends over 16 amino acids. Here the CDR3 reads CASSADSGSFFAEQFF. In nucleotides, the CDR3 is TGTGCCAGCAGTGCTGATAGCGGGAGCTTTTTTGCTGAGCAGTTCTTC.

V usage is TRBV19 and J usage is TRBJ2-5, with D possibly TRBD2 on 6 matching bases. The CDR3 length is 12 residues. Trimming removed 11 bases from V and 2 bases from J, with 12 bases in between. Germline V gene data show CDR1 as LNHDA and CDR2 as SQIVND (reference sequence). CDR3 residues: CASGGEQETQYF. As DNA, the CDR3 is TGTGCCTCCGGCGGGGAGCAAGAGACCCAGTACTTC.

This chain links TRBV5-4 with TRBJ1-1; the D is unclear. Deletions cut 1 base from V and 1 base from J, with 11 bases between. This CDR3 region has 15 residues. The germline gives CDR1 SGHNT, CDR2 YYREEE (reference sequence). The CDR3 spells CASSLRHNGNTEAFF. DNA for the CDR3: TGTGCCAGCAGCTTGCGACATAACGGGAACACTGAAGCTTTCTTT.

This clone has a single count. V and J are TRBV5-1 and TRBJ1-1; unclear D gene. This CDR3 has 15 residues. The germline V and J ends were trimmed by 0 bases and 5 bases, with 14 bases remaining between them. In germline, CDR1 is SGHRS, CDR2 YFSETQ. The CDR3 is CASSLAGGWDTEAFF. The CDR3 nucleotides are TGCGCCAGCAGCTTGGCGGGAGGCTGGGATACTGAAGCTTTCTTT.

V is TRBV6-1 and J is TRBJ2-1, with D possibly being TRBD1 (6 bases). The CDR3 consists of 17 residues. V was shortened by 4 bases and J by 4 bases, with 20 bases between the two germline ends. Germline V CDR1 and CDR2: MNHNS, SASEGT. Here the CDR3 DNA reads TGTGCCAGCAGTGCGGACCCGGGGACACCGAGTTACAATGAGCAGTTCTTC. It yields the protein CASSADPGTPSYNEQFF.

This rearrangement joins TRBV24-1 to TRBJ2-5; the match to TRBD1 covers 8 bases. The CDR3 extends over 16 amino acids. Losses at the gene ends were 1 base for V and 6 bases for J; bases not matched to a gene: 9. In germline, CDR1 is KGHDR, CDR2 SFDVKD. This CDR3 is CATSDFRQGTGKTQYF. The CDR3, as DNA: TGTGCCACCAGTGATTTTCGACAGGGGACGGGAAAGACCCAGTACTTC.